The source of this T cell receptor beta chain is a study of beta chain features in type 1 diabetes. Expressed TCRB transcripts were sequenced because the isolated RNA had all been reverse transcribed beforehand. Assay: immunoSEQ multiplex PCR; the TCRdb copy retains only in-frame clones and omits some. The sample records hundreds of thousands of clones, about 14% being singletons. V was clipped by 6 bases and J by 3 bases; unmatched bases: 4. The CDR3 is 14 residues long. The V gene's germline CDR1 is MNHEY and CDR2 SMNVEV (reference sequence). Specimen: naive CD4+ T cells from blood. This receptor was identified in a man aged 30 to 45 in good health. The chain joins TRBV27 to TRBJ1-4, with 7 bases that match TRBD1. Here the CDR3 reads CASSKDRPNEKLFF. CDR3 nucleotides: TGTGCCAGCAGCAAGGACAGGCCTAATGAAAAACTGTTTTTT.